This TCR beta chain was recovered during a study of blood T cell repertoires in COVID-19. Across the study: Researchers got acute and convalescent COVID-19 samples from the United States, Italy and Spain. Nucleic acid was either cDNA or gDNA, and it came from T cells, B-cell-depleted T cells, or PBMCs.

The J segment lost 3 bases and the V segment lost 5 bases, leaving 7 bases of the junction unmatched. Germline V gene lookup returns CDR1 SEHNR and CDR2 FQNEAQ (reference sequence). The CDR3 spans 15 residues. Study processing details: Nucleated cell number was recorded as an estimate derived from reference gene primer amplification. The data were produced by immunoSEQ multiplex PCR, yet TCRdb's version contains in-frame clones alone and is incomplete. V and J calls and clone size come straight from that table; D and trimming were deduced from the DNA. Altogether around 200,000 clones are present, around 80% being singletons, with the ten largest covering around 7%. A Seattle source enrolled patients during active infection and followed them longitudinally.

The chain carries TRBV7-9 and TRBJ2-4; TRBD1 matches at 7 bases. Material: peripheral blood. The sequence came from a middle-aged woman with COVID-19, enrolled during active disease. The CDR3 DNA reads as TGTGCCAGCAGCCCGACAGGGCAGGTCAAAAACATTCAGTACTTC. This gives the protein CASSPTGQVKNIQYF.